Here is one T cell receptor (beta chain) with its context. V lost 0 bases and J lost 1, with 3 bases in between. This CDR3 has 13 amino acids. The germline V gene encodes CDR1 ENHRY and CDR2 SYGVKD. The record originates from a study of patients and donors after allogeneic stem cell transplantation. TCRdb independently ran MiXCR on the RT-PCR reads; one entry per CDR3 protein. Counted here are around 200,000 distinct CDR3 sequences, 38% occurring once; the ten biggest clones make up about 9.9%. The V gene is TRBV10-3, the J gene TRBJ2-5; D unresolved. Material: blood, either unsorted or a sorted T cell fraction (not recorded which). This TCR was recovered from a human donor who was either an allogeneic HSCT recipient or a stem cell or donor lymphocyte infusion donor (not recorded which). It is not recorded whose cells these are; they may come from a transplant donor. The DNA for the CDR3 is TGTGCCATCAGTGAGTCTTCCCAAGAGACCCAGTACTTC. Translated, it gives CAISESSQETQYF.